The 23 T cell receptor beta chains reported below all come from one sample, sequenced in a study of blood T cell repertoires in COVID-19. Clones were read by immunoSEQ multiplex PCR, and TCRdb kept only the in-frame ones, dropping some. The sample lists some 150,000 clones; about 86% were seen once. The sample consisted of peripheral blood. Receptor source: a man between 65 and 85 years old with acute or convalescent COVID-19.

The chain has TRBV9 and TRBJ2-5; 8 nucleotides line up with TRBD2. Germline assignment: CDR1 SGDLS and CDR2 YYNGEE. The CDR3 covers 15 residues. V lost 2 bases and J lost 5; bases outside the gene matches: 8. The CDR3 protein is CASSVSAGVWETQYF. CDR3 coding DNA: TGTGCCAGCAGCGTTTCAGCGGGAGTATGGGAGACCCAGTACTTC.

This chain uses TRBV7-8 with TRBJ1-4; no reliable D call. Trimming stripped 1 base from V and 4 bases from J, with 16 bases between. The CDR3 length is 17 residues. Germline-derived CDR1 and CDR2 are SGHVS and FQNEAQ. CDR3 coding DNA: TGTGCCAGCAGCTTAGGGACTATTACGGTTCTTAATGAAAAACTGTTTTTT. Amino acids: CASSLGTITVLNEKLFF. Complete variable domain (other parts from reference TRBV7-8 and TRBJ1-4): GAGVSQSPRYKVAKRGQDVALRCDPISGHVSLFWYQQALGQGPEFLTYFQNEAQLDKSGLPSDRFFAERPEGSVSTLKIQRTQQEDSAVYLCASSLGTITVLNEKLFFGSGTQLSVL.

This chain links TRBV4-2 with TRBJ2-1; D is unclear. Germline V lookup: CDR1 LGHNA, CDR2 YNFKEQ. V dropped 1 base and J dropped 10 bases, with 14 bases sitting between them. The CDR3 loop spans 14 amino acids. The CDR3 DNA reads TGTGCCAGCAGCCAAGGGGCCGAGTTCACAGAGCAGTTCTTC. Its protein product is CASSQGAEFTEQFF.

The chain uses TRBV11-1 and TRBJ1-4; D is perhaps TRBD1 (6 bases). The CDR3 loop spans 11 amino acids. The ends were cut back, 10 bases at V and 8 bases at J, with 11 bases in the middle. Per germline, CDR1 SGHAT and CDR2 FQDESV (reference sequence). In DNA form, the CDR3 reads TGTGCCATCCAGGGGCGGGAAAAACTGTTTTTT. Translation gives CAIQGREKLFF.

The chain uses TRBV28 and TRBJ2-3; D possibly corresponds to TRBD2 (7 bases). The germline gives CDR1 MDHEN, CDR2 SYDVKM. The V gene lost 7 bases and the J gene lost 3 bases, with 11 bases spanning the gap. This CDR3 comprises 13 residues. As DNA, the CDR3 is TGTGCCAGCATCGGGGGGCTAACAGATACGCAGTATTTT. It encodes CASIGGLTDTQYF.

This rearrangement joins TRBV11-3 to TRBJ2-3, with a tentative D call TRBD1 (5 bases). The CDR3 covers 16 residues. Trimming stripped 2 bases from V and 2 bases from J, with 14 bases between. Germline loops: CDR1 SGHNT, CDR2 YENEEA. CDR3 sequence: CASSLRGGHPTDTQYF. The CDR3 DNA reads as TGTGCCAGCAGCTTAAGGGGCGGACACCCCACAGATACGCAGTATTTT.

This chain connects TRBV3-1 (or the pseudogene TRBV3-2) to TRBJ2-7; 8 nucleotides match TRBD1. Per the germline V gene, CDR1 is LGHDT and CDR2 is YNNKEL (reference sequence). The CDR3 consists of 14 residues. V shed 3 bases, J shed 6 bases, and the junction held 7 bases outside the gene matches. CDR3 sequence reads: CASSQDRASREQYF. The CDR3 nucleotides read TGTGCCAGCAGCCAGGACAGGGCCAGCCGCGAGCAGTACTTC.

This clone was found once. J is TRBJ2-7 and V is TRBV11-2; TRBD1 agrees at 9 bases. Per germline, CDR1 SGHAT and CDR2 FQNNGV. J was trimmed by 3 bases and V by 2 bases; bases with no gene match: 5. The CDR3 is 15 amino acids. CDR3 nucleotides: TGTGCCAGCAGCTTACTACAGGGACAGGGCTACGAGCAGTACTTC. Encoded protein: CASSLLQGQGYEQYF.

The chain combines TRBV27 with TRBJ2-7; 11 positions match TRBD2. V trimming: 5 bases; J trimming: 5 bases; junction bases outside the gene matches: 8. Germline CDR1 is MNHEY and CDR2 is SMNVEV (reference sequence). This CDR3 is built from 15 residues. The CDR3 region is CASSTASGRFHEQYF. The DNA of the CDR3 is TGTGCCAGCAGTACTGCTAGCGGGAGGTTCCACGAGCAGTACTTC.

In DNA form, the CDR3 reads TGTGCCAGCAGCAGGGACAGGGGGAAGGGGGAGACCCAGTACTTC. The encoded protein is CASSRDRGKGETQYF. The rearrangement links TRBV6-5 to TRBJ2-5; 11 bases match TRBD1. Germline V gene sequence: CDR1 MNHEY, CDR2 SVGAGI. Trimming took 6 bases from V and 5 from J; bases not matched to a gene: 8. The CDR3 is made up of 15 amino acids.

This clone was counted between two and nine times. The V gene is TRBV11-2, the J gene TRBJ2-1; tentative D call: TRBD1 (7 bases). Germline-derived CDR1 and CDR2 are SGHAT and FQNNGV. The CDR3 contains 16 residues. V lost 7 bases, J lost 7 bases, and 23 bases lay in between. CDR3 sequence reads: CASNPPGGRALNEQFF. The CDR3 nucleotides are TGTGCCAGCAACCCCCCAGGGGGGCGGGCCCTAAATGAGCAGTTCTTC.

CDR3 amino acids: CASSADSYYGYTF. For the CDR3, the DNA is TGTGCCAGCAGCGCAGACAGCTACTATGGCTACACCTTC. The V gene is TRBV7-2, the J gene TRBJ1-2; D perhaps matches TRBD1 (5 bases). There are 13 residues in the CDR3. Germline CDR1 is SGHTA and CDR2 is FQGNSA. Trimming cost V 5 bases and J 3 bases, with 10 bases left between them.

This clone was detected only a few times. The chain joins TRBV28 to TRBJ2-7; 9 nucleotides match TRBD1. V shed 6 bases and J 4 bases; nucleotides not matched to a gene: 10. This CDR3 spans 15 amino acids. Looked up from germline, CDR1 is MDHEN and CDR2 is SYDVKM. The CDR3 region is CASRPPPDRGYEQYF. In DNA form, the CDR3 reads TGTGCCAGCAGGCCACCGCCTGACAGGGGGTACGAGCAGTACTTC.

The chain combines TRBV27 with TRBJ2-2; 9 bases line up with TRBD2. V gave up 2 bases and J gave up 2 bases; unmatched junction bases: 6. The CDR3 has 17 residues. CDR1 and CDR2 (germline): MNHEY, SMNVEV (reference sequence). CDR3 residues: CASSLRTSVTNTGELFF. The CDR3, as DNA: TGTGCCAGCAGTTTACGGACTAGCGTAACCAACACCGGGGAGCTGTTTTTT.

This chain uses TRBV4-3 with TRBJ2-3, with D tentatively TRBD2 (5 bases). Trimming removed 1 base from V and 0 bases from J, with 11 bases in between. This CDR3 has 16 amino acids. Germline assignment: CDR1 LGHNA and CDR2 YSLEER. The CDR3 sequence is CASSQGVSASTDTQYF. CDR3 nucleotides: TGCGCCAGCAGCCAAGGGGTTAGCGCTAGCACAGATACGCAGTATTTT.

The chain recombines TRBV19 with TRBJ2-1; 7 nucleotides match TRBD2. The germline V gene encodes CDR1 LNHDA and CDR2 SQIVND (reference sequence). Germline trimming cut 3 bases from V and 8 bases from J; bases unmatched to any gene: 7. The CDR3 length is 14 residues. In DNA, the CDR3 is TGTGCCAGTAGTATCCTCAGCGGGAACCATGAGCAGTTCTTC. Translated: CASSILSGNHEQFF.

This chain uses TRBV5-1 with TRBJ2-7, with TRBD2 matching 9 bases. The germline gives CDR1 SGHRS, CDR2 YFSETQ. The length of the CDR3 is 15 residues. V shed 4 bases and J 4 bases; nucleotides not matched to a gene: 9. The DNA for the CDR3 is TGCGCCAGCAGCGTCGACGGGACTAGCACTTACGAGCAGTACTTC. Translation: CASSVDGTSTYEQYF.

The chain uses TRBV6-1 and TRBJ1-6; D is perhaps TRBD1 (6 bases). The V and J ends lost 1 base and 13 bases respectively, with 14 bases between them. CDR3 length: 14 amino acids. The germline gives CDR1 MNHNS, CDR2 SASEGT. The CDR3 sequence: CASSEGWAGAPLHF. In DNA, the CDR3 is TGTGCCAGCAGTGAAGGATGGGCAGGGGCGCCCCTCCACTTT.

Here the CDR3 reads CASSSGTGGVISYEQYF. The CDR3 coding sequence is TGCGCCAGCAGCTCAGGGACAGGGGGCGTCATCTCCTACGAGCAGTACTTC. The chain recombines TRBV5-1 with TRBJ2-7; 12 bases match TRBD1. This CDR3 contains 17 residues. Germline V gives CDR1 SGHRS, CDR2 YFSETQ. Unmatched junction bases numbered 7, after V lost 3 bases and J lost 0 bases.

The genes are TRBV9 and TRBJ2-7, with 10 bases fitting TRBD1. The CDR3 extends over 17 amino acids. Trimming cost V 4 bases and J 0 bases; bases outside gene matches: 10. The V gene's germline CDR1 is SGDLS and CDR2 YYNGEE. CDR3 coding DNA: TGTGCCAGCAGCCCCCGGGACAGGGGCCCAAGCTCCTACGAGCAGTACTTC. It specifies CASSPRDRGPSSYEQYF.

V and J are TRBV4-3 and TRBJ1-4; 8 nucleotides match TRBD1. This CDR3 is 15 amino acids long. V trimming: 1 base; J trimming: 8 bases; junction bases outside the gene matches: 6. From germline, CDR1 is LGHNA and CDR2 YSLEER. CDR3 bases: TGCGCCAGCAGCCAAGGTCAGGGGGCCGGCGAAAAACTGTTTTTT. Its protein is CASSQGQGAGEKLFF.

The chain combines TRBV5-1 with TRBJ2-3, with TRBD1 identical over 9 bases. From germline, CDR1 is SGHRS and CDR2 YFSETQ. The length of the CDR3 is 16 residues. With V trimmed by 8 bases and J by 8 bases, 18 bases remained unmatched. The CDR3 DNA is TGCGCCAGGGGGGACAGGGTCCTAGCCTCAAGTGGTACGCAGTATTTT. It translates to CARGDRVLASSGTQYF.

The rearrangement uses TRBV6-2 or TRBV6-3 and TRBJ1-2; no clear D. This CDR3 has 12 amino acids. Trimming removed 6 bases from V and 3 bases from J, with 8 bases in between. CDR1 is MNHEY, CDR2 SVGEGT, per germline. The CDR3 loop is CASSSGDYGYTF. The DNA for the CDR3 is TGTGCCAGCAGCTCAGGTGACTATGGCTACACCTTC.